This T cell receptor beta chain was sequenced in a study of T cells after yellow fever vaccination (dated by TCRdb to about 2019). In terms of the full investigation: Libraries from fractions with low cell numbers were prepared with the SMART-Seq v4 Ultra Low Input RNA kit. Bulk TCR alpha and beta repertoires were sequenced longitudinally to track T-cell clones before and after primary and booster YFV17D yellow fever vaccination. The cohort comprised two healthy male donors, one aged 18 to 29 and one aged 30 to 40 years. Blood was collected at multiple timepoints before and after primary and secondary immunization, and bulk PBMC replicates and cell subsets were isolated.

The CDR3 measures 16 amino acids from cysteine to phenylalanine. Only the CDR3 DNA stays, 48 bases, in frame from base 1. The junction shows trimming of 4 bases on V and 7 bases on J, and the gene matches do not reach 12 bases of it. Per the germline V gene, MRHNA is the CDR1 and SNTAGT is the CDR2. This clonotype was found once. The clone's antigen remains unknown. The record has no base qualities; no much larger clone is one base away. Single-read evidence is weak. This sample's treatment or condition label indicates: live attenuated yellow fever vaccine strain. At every blood-draw timepoint, two biological replicates of bulk PBMCs were collected. PBMCs were isolated from peripheral blood using a standard Ficoll-Paque protocol. RNA was extracted with TriZol from bulk PBMCs, CD4 and CD8 fractions, and dextramer-positive and dextramer-negative fractions. The research as a whole found: A small share of clonotypes occurred in both CD4 and CD8 compartments, likely arising from convergent recombination. Only two donors were included in the study, so the extent to which the findings can be generalized is limited. Compared with the primary T-cell response, the secondary T-cell response was faster but weaker, reaching its peak on day 5 rather than on day 15. Most clones expanded after primary vaccination were re-detected after the booster (almost 97% of CD4 and about nine tenths of CD8), suggesting broad memory maintenance. Because abundant contaminating clonotypes from the bulk population could be contained in FACS-sorted repertoires, computational filtering was required.

TCR cDNA was synthesized by 5'RACE template switching, which introduced a universal primer site and unique molecular identifiers. cDNA synthesis was primed from both the TCR alpha and TCR beta constant segments. Libraries were amplified in two PCR steps, with sample barcodes and sequencing adapters added in the second step. Sequencing of libraries was performed on Illumina HiSeq 2500 (2x100 bp) or NovaSeq (2x150 bp). In the authors' own workflow: Demultiplexing of reads and collapsing into UMI consensus sequences were performed with MIGEC, and V(D)J alignment was carried out with MiXCR. Vaccine-responding clonotypes were defined with edgeR using replicate PBMC samples, requiring FDR below 0.01 and a log2 fold change above 5 up to day 15. Each bulk clonotype was labeled CD4 or CD8 based on which sequenced repertoire, CD4 or CD8, contained the clonotype at higher abundance. TCRdb cleaned the public reads at Q25 with fastp, built clones with MiXCR and kept in-frame beta chains. Each entry merges the rows of one CDR3 protein and shows their most common DNA and genes. In this record, the V and J calls reflect TCRdb's handling and not the investigators' own analysis. The sample table holds some 600,000 distinct CDR3 sequences, of which 12% were seen once. More than 12% of the sample lies in the top ten.

The chain uses TRBV6-4 and TRBJ2-2; TRBD1 aligns with 7 central bases. The receptor was isolated from a man younger than 40 who received the YFV17D yellow fever vaccine. The sequencing used PBMCs, collected on the day of the yellow fever booster vaccination. The CDR3 region: CASSARQGGRGGELFF. The DNA sequence reads TGTGCCAGCAGTGCCCGACAGGGCGGACGCGGCGGGGAGCTGTTTTTT.